Shown below are 14 T cell receptor beta chains from a single sample sequenced in a study of T cells in localized non-small cell lung cancer (dated by TCRdb to about 2020). The library came from the immunoSEQ multiplex PCR assay. TCRdb provides this immuneACCESS table in a form limited to in-frame rearrangements. Some clones are lacking; in checked studies, under half of them reflect an unresolved V gene, and why the rest are absent is not known. Counted in this sample were thousands of clones; 27% of them appeared once. The ten largest clones capture about 15% of the sample. The specimen comprised lung tumor tissue, sampled before any cancer treatment. The receptors shown here come from a male donor aged 60 or over with stage III lung adenocarcinoma.

The chain couples TRBV18 to TRBJ2-3; the D gene could be TRBD1 or TRBD2 (5 bases each). This CDR3 has 14 residues. CDR1 and CDR2 from the germline V gene are KGHSH and LQKENI. The ends were cut back, 2 bases at V and 0 bases at J, with 6 bases in the middle. The CDR3 reads CASSPGGSTDTQYF. The CDR3 DNA sequence: TGTGCCAGCTCACCAGGGGGAAGCACAGATACGCAGTATTTT.

This clone was counted a few times. The sequenced fragment ends 1 residue before the CDR3 boundary, so the rest is inferred from the germline J gene. The chain has TRBV10-3 and TRBJ2-1, with TRBD2 identical over 14 bases. Germline values: CDR1 ENHRY, CDR2 SYGVKD. This CDR3 region has 17 residues. V shed 0 bases, J shed 7 bases, and the junction held 5 bases outside the gene matches. The part of the CDR3 DNA that was read is TGTGCCATCAGTGAGTCGACGGGACTAGCGGGAGAAAATGAGCAGTTC. Its protein is CAISESTGLAGENEQF. In full, the CDR3 is CAISESTGLAGENEQFF.

This clone was detected once. The chain couples TRBV19 to TRBJ2-3, with TRBD2 matching over 9 bases. Germline V CDR1 and CDR2: LNHDA, SQIVND (reference sequence). Losses at the gene ends were 5 bases for V and 2 bases for J; bases not matched to a gene: 5. This CDR3 region has 15 residues. The CDR3 region is CASSRLAEVTDTQYF. CDR3 bases: TGTGCCAGTAGTCGACTAGCGGAAGTCACAGATACGCAGTATTTT. Based on the CDR3 plus reference TRBV19 and TRBJ2-3, the full variable domain is DGGITQSPKYLFRKEGQNVTLSCEQNLNHDAMYWYRQDPGQGLRLIYYSQIVNDFQKGDIAEGYSVSREKKESFPLTVTSAQKNPTAFYLCASSRLAEVTDTQYFGPGTRLTVL.

This clone was observed a few times. The V call is TRBV29-1, the J call TRBJ1-1; tentatively, D is TRBD1 (6 bases). The CDR3 is 12 residues long. Trimming pared 4 bases from V and 9 bases from J, leaving 15 bases between. In germline, CDR1 is SQVTM, CDR2 ANQGSEA. CDR3 sequence reads: CSVVSGATQAFF. The CDR3 nucleotides read TGCAGCGTTGTGTCAGGGGCAACCCAAGCTTTCTTT.

The chain is built from TRBV6-1 and TRBJ2-7; D not certain. The CDR3 is 15 residues long. Germline CDR1 is MNHNS and CDR2 is SASEGT. V lost 0 bases to trimming and J lost 9 bases, with 18 bases between them. The CDR3 is CASSEAGPRDPGQYF. The CDR3 bases are TGTGCCAGCAGTGAAGCGGGTCCAAGGGATCCAGGGCAGTACTTC.

This chain uses TRBV28 with TRBJ1-1; TRBD1 agrees at 11 bases. The CDR3 sequence is 16 residues long. V was clipped by 3 bases and J by 2 bases; unmatched bases: 5. Germline loops: CDR1 MDHEN, CDR2 SYDVKM. CDR3 sequence reads: CASSFGQGAPNTEAFF. In nucleotides, the CDR3 is TGTGCCAGCAGTTTCGGACAGGGGGCACCTAACACTGAAGCTTTCTTT.

This rearrangement joins TRBV28 to TRBJ1-4; a possible D gene is TRBD1 (5 bases). CDR1 MDHEN and CDR2 SYDVKM come from the germline V gene. Trimming took off 5 bases at V and 8 bases at J, with 18 bases between the two ends. The CDR3 is 15 residues long. The chain's CDR3 is CASSESGALKEKLFF. In DNA form, the CDR3 reads TGTGCCAGCAGTGAATCCGGGGCCCTCAAGGAAAAACTGTTTTTT. The variable domain in full, with the rest retrieved from reference TRBV28 and TRBJ1-4, is DVKVTQSSRYLVKRTGEKVFLECVQDMDHENMFWYRQDPGLGLRLIYFSYDVKMKEKGDIPEGYSVSREKKERFSLILESASTNQTSMYLCASSESGALKEKLFFGSGTQLSVL.

V gene TRBV19 combines with J gene TRBJ2-5; no firm D call. The CDR3 is made up of 13 amino acids. V lost 6 bases and J lost 0, with 8 bases in between. CDR1 is LNHDA and CDR2 is SQIVND in the germline V gene (reference sequence). The DNA of the CDR3 is TGTGCCAGTAGGGACGGATACCAAGAGACCCAGTACTTC. It translates to CASRDGYQETQYF.

This sequence joins TRBV28 and TRBJ1-5; unclear D gene. CDR1 and CDR2 (germline): MDHEN, SYDVKM. The CDR3 has 12 amino acids. Trimming removed 10 bases at V and 2 bases at J, with 9 bases between. The CDR3 DNA is TGTGCCACCCGGAGCGGCAATCAGCCCCAGCATTTT. Its translation: CATRSGNQPQHF.

The chain joins TRBV28 to TRBJ1-2; D unclear. Trimming pared 3 bases from V and 4 bases from J, leaving 6 bases between. The CDR3 totals 12 residues. From germline, CDR1 is MDHEN and CDR2 SYDVKM. The DNA for the CDR3 is TGTGCCAGCAGTTTGGCAAGCTATGGCTACACCTTC. This gives the protein CASSLASYGYTF.

In its sample, this clone is medium-sized. The rearrangement uses TRBV9 and TRBJ2-7, with D perhaps being TRBD1 or TRBD2 (5 bases each). CDR3 length: 12 residues. Germline-derived CDR1 and CDR2 are SGDLS and YYNGEE. V was clipped by 7 bases and J by 5 bases, with 13 bases between them. CDR3 loop: CASSVRGNEQYF. CDR3 nucleotides: TGTGCCAGCTCGGTCCGGGGCAACGAGCAGTACTTC.

The chain has TRBV10-2 and TRBJ2-1; a possible D gene is TRBD1 (5 bases). This CDR3 comprises 14 residues. Germline V gives CDR1 WSHSY, CDR2 SAAADI. Trimming stripped 6 bases from V and 4 bases from J, with 13 bases between. CDR3 DNA: TGCGCCAGCAGGGGGCCCGGACCTTACAATGAGCAGTTCTTC. It specifies CASRGPGPYNEQFF.

The genes are TRBV6-8 and TRBJ1-3, with no clear D. The CDR3 is made up of 14 amino acids. Germline V gene lookup returns CDR1 MNHGY and CDR2 SAAAGT. Trimming took off 7 bases at V and 0 bases at J, with 10 bases between the two ends. Written as DNA, the CDR3 is TGTGCCAGCAATAAGTCCCCCTCTGGAAACACCATATATTTT. Protein: CASNKSPSGNTIYF.

V usage is TRBV11-3 and J usage is TRBJ2-3; the match to TRBD2 covers 8 bases. CDR1 is SGHNT, CDR2 YENEEA, per germline. J gave up 1 base and V 4 bases, and 1 base lay outside the gene matches. The CDR3 spans 14 residues. CDR3 residues: CASSWGLGTDTQYF. In DNA form, the CDR3 reads TGTGCCAGCAGCTGGGGACTAGGCACAGATACGCAGTATTTT.